Each of the 8 T cell receptor beta chains below was sequenced from the same sample in a study of human CD4 T cells and Enterobacteriaceae (dated by TCRdb to 2020 to 2022). On a FACSAria III, memory CD4+ T cells were FACS-sorted to over 98% purity, defined as all CD4+ cells except CD45RA+CCR7+CD95- naive cells. Library preparation employed the immunoSEQ multiplex PCR assay. Imported from immuneACCESS, the table was reduced by TCRdb to in-frame sequences with V and J called. These copies leave out some clones; in studies compared against another copy, an unresolved V gene accounts for under half, and the cause of the remainder is not known. Counted in this sample were tens of thousands of clones; approximately 84% of them appeared once. Of the sample, roughly 1.8% falls within the top ten clones. Sequencing used memory CD4+ T cells from blood. What the cell subset or site label conveys for this sample: total memory CD4 T cells sorted directly ex vivo, unstimulated. The receptors were gathered from a human donor in good health.

This clone was observed a few times. The chain combines TRBV7-9 with TRBJ1-5, with TRBD1 matching 11 bases. The length of the CDR3 is 14 residues. Germline lookup yields CDR1 SEHNR and CDR2 FQNEAQ (reference sequence). The V segment lost 5 bases and the J segment 6 bases; nucleotides outside the gene matches: 3. CDR3 sequence: CASSQGQGGQPQHF. The CDR3 bases are TGTGCCAGCAGCCAGGGACAGGGGGGTCAGCCCCAGCATTTT.

V and J are TRBV6-5 and TRBJ1-2; tentative D call: TRBD1 (6 bases). Germline-derived CDR1 and CDR2 are MNHEY and SVGAGI. Trimming removed 2 bases from V and 0 bases from J, with 13 bases in between. The CDR3 covers 16 residues. CDR3 amino acids: CASSYTTGRPNYGYTF. Here the CDR3 DNA reads TGTGCCAGCAGTTACACTACAGGGAGACCTAACTATGGCTACACCTTC.

In its sample, this clone was seen once. This chain uses TRBV30 with TRBJ2-5; TRBD1 aligns across 8 bases. Germline CDR1 reads GTSNPN; CDR2 reads SVGIG (reference sequence). CDR3 length equals 14 residues. The trim removed 0 bases at V and 4 bases at J, leaving 4 bases unmatched. The CDR3 loop reads CAWSVTGGSETQYF. The CDR3 DNA is TGTGCCTGGAGTGTAACAGGGGGATCAGAGACCCAGTACTTC.

This rearrangement joins TRBV25-1 to TRBJ2-5, with D tentatively TRBD2 (6 bases). The ends were cut back, 1 base at V and 1 base at J, with 10 bases in the middle. Looked up from germline, CDR1 is MGHDK and CDR2 is SYGVNS. The CDR3 is made up of 15 amino acids. The CDR3 sequence: CASSEWRGTQETQYF. The CDR3 coding sequence is TGTGCCAGCAGTGAATGGCGGGGAACCCAAGAGACCCAGTACTTC.

This clone was recorded once. The chain uses TRBV6-1 and TRBJ1-3; 9 positions match TRBD1. Germline-derived CDR1 and CDR2 are MNHNS and SASEGT. Germline trimming cut 1 base from V and 2 bases from J; bases unmatched to any gene: 12. The CDR3 length is 19 residues. CDR3 region: CASSEVHGGTGGPGNTIYF. In DNA form, the CDR3 reads TGTGCCAGCAGTGAAGTACACGGAGGAACAGGGGGCCCTGGAAACACCATATATTTT.

The chain carries TRBV5-1 and TRBJ2-7; TRBD1 agrees at 8 bases. The CDR3 covers 14 residues. The germline V gene encodes CDR1 SGHRS and CDR2 YFSETQ. V lost 2 bases and J lost 2; bases outside the gene matches: 3. The CDR3 loop is CASSLDRGAYEQYF. The CDR3 nucleotides read TGCGCCAGCAGCTTAGACAGGGGAGCCTACGAGCAGTACTTC. The full variable domain, rest sourced from reference TRBV5-1 and TRBJ2-7, is KAGVTQTPRYLIKTRGQQVTLSCSPISGHRSVSWYQQTPGQGLQFLFEYFSETQRNKGNFPGRFSGRQFSNSRSEMNVSTLELGDSALYLCASSLDRGAYEQYFGPGTRLTVT.

This chain links TRBV30 with TRBJ2-2; D call uncertain. This CDR3 has 11 residues. Trimming removed 3 bases at V and 8 bases at J, with 7 bases between. CDR1 and CDR2 from the germline V gene are GTSNPN and SVGIG (reference sequence). CDR3 residues: CAWSVLGELFF. In DNA form, the CDR3 reads TGTGCCTGGAGCGTACTAGGGGAGCTGTTTTTT.

The chain has TRBV28 and TRBJ1-3, with D perhaps matching TRBD1 (5 bases). Between the trimmed V and J ends, which lost 3 bases and 7 bases, there was a span of 16 bases. This CDR3 region has 15 residues. The V gene's germline CDR1 is MDHEN and CDR2 SYDVKM. This chain's CDR3 is CASSFPQGGGNTIYF. CDR3 in DNA: TGTGCCAGCAGTTTCCCTCAGGGTGGAGGTAACACCATATATTTT.